This TCR beta chain was recorded in a study of cytomegalovirus exposure and HLA in healthy donors. Findings and limits, study-wide: In an earlier analysis, about 87% or about 30%: the productive usage of most TCR beta V segments. Sequencing artifact likely explains a cluster of highly shared sequence variants.

On this clone itself: What it binds is unknown.

13 Jbeta primers and 60 Vbeta primers were used for the PCR. Libraries were prepared by immunoSEQ multiplex PCR; TCRdb keeps only in-frame clonotypes and omits some of them. The table gives about 87,000 clones; the top ten clones make up 15% of it. The source is a man aged 50-60 years in good health and CMV-seropositive. Sequencing was carried out using PBMCs.

The CDR3 DNA reads TGTGCCAGCAGCTTAGGAGGGTATACGCAGTATTTT. It translates to CASSLGGYTQYF. V gene TRBV7-2 combines with J gene TRBJ2-3; D may be TRBD2 (5 bases). In germline, CDR1 is SGHTA, CDR2 FQGNSA. The CDR3 runs to 12 residues. Trimming stripped 1 base from V and 7 bases from J, with 6 bases between.